Listed here are 22 T cell receptor beta chains from one sample, sequenced in a study of blood T cell repertoires in COVID-19. Some clones are missing from TCRdb's copy, which holds only in-frame ones; the method was immunoSEQ multiplex PCR. The sample shows about 120,000 clones, around 90% of them seen only once. The sequencing input was peripheral blood. The source is a woman between 55 and 75 years old with COVID-19, enrolled during active disease.

The chain is built from TRBV19 and TRBJ1-2, with TRBD1 identical over 11 bases. Germline V gene sequence: CDR1 LNHDA, CDR2 SQIVND (reference sequence). V lost 4 bases, J lost 6 bases, and 7 bases stayed unmatched. The CDR3 runs 15 residues. The CDR3 protein is CASSRTGGVGNGYTF. The CDR3 nucleotides are TGTGCCAGTAGTAGGACAGGGGGCGTAGGGAATGGCTACACCTTC.

This chain links TRBV10-3 with TRBJ2-3; TRBD2 matches at 12 bases. Germline V CDR1 and CDR2: ENHRY, SYGVKD. V trimming: 6 bases; J trimming: 1 base; junction bases outside the gene matches: 8. The length of the CDR3 is 17 residues. CDR3 region: CAISRTSGVAGTDTQYF. Here the CDR3 DNA reads TGTGCCATCAGCCGGACTAGCGGGGTTGCTGGCACAGATACGCAGTATTTT.

The CDR3 loop is CASSQEGKSNLRAGQAFYGYTF. The DNA of the CDR3 is TGCGCCAGCAGCCAAGAAGGGAAGTCAAACCTGAGGGCGGGACAGGCGTTCTATGGCTACACCTTC. This chain uses TRBV4-3 with TRBJ1-2; TRBD1 aligns across 8 bases. This CDR3 is built from 22 residues. Germline CDR1 is LGHNA and CDR2 is YSLEER. V was pared by 0 bases and J by 4 bases, with 25 bases of the junction left unmatched.

CDR3 amino acids: CASSGGTGGGNGELFF. The CDR3, as DNA: TGCGCCAGCAGCGGAGGGACAGGGGGCGGCAACGGGGAGCTGTTTTTT. The V call is TRBV5-1, the J call TRBJ2-2, with 12 bases fitting TRBD1. V shed 4 bases and J 7 bases; nucleotides not matched to a gene: 8. CDR3 length: 16 amino acids. Germline V CDR1 and CDR2: SGHRS, YFSETQ.

This chain uses TRBV11-2 with TRBJ2-7, with D uncertain. The V end was cut by 2 bases, the J end by 6 bases, with 17 bases between. Germline V gives CDR1 SGHAT, CDR2 FQNNGV. The CDR3 is made up of 15 amino acids. The CDR3 region has the DNA TGTGCCAGCAGCTTAAGAGGCAAAACTGAACGCGAGCAGTACTTC. Translating gives CASSLRGKTEREQYF.

This chain connects TRBV19 to TRBJ1-1; 8 bases fit TRBD1. Germline CDR1 is LNHDA and CDR2 is SQIVND (reference sequence). The length of the CDR3 is 15 residues. The V gene end was trimmed by 4 bases and the J gene end by 4 bases; junction bases not matched to a gene: 8. CDR3 region: CASSNPGGLGTEAFF. Written as DNA, the CDR3 is TGTGCCAGTAGTAATCCAGGGGGCCTAGGCACTGAAGCTTTCTTT.

The V gene is TRBV15, the J gene TRBJ1-1; D remains ambiguous. CDR1 and CDR2 from the germline V gene are LNHNV and YYDKDF (reference sequence). This CDR3 has 13 residues. V lost 2 bases and J 8 bases, leaving 12 bases between the germline ends. The CDR3 sequence is CATSRPKGGEAFF. CDR3 sequence (DNA): TGTGCCACCAGCAGACCTAAAGGAGGGGAAGCTTTCTTT.

The chain couples TRBV19 to TRBJ1-1; possible D gene TRBD1, 5 bases. V was shortened by 3 bases and J by 2 bases, with 7 bases between the two germline ends. The germline gives CDR1 LNHDA, CDR2 SQIVND (reference sequence). The CDR3 extends over 13 amino acids. The CDR3 nucleotides read TGTGCCAGTAGTATCGGGGGAAACACTGAAGCTTTCTTT. The encoded protein is CASSIGGNTEAFF. Looking up the rest from reference TRBV19 and TRBJ1-1 gives the full variable domain: DGGITQSPKYLFRKEGQNVTLSCEQNLNHDAMYWYRQDPGQGLRLIYYSQIVNDFQKGDIAEGYSVSREKKESFPLTVTSAQKNPTAFYLCASSIGGNTEAFFGQGTRLTVV.

This clone appeared a few times. V usage is TRBV19 and J usage is TRBJ1-1; D perhaps matches TRBD1 (5 bases). The CDR3 sequence is 15 residues long. Germline V CDR1 and CDR2: LNHDA, SQIVND (reference sequence). V was cut by 7 bases and J by 5 bases, with 20 bases left in between. The DNA of the CDR3 is TGTGCCAGTAACGAAATGGAGGGGATCTGGACTGAAGCTTTCTTT. It yields the protein CASNEMEGIWTEAFF.

The chain carries TRBV13 and TRBJ1-1; possibly TRBD1 for D (6 bases). This CDR3 has 14 amino acids. Trimming took 3 bases from V and 1 from J, leaving 9 bases between them. Germline loops: CDR1 PRHDT, CDR2 FYEKMQ (reference sequence). This chain's CDR3 is CASSFLQGNTEAFF. Written as DNA, the CDR3 is TGTGCCAGCAGCTTCCTACAGGGGAACACTGAAGCTTTCTTT.

With respect to this clone: Relative to the germline gene, one junction end is altered; a read error may explain this. The rearrangement links TRBV7-7 to TRBJ2-3; tentatively, D is TRBD2 (7 bases). Germline lookup yields CDR1 SSHAT and CDR2 FNYEAQ (reference sequence). The CDR3 runs to 18 residues. The CDR3 loop reads CASSPAKGGDTNTDTQYF. The CDR3 nucleotides read TGTGCTAGCAGCCCAGCGAAGGGGGGGGACACAAACACAGATACGCAGTATTTT.

The rearrangement uses TRBV6-2 or TRBV6-3 and TRBJ1-2, with 10 nucleotides matching TRBD1. The trim removed 2 bases at V and 8 bases at J, leaving 11 bases unmatched. Germline V gene lookup returns CDR1 MNHEY and CDR2 SVGEGT. This CDR3 has 16 amino acids. The CDR3 sequence is CASSYGWRTGGLGYTF. CDR3 DNA: TGTGCCAGCAGTTACGGGTGGAGGACAGGGGGACTGGGCTACACCTTC.

This rearrangement joins TRBV2 to TRBJ2-7; D is perhaps TRBD1 (6 bases). CDR1 and CDR2 from the germline V gene are SNHLY and FYNNEI. The germline V and J ends were trimmed by 11 bases and 0 bases, with 11 bases remaining between them. The length of the CDR3 is 12 residues. This CDR3 reads CASAGDSYEQYF. The CDR3 DNA reads as TGTGCCTCGGCAGGGGACTCCTACGAGCAGTACTTC.

The V gene is TRBV10-3, the J gene TRBJ2-1; 12 positions match TRBD2. After removal of 5 bases from V and 6 bases from J, the junction contained 8 bases not matched to a gene. The CDR3 is 16 amino acids. Germline V gives CDR1 ENHRY, CDR2 SYGVKD. The CDR3 DNA reads as TGTGCCATCAGTTTATCGACTAGCGGGGGAACCAATGAGCAGTTCTTC. It codes for CAISLSTSGGTNEQFF.

This clone was detected once. The chain has TRBV6-5 and TRBJ1-2, with D possibly matching TRBD1 (6 bases). V lost 6 bases and J lost 4, with 18 bases in between. The germline V gene has CDR1 MNHEY and CDR2 SVGAGI. This CDR3 is 15 amino acids long. CDR3 nucleotide sequence: TGTGCCAGCAGCAGGGGACGCTTTTATTTCTATGGCTACACCTTC. Translating it yields CASSRGRFYFYGYTF.

This chain links TRBV19 with TRBJ1-2; maybe TRBD1 (6 bases). Germline V lookup: CDR1 LNHDA, CDR2 SQIVND (reference sequence). This CDR3 has 13 amino acids. The V and J ends lost 7 bases and 2 bases respectively, with 11 bases between them. CDR3 in amino acids: CASTGGHNYGYTF. Written as DNA, the CDR3 is TGTGCCAGTACCGGGGGGCACAACTATGGCTACACCTTC.

Turning to this clone: The junction departs from the called germline gene at one end, perhaps through a read error. CDR3 region: CASSRDRNTEAFF. The CDR3 bases are TGTGCTAGCAGCCGGGACAGAAACACTGAAGCTTTCTTT. This sequence joins TRBV7-7 and TRBJ1-1, with 7 bases identical to TRBD1. This CDR3 has 13 residues. From germline, CDR1 is SSHAT and CDR2 FNYEAQ (reference sequence).

V usage is TRBV7-2 and J usage is TRBJ2-5; possibly TRBD1 for D (6 bases). CDR3 length: 15 amino acids. Trimming cost V 1 base and J 5 bases, with 14 bases left between them. The germline CDR1 and CDR2 sequences are SGHTA and FQGNSA. The CDR3 is CASSLGGAGEETQYF. CDR3 in DNA: TGTGCCAGCAGCTTAGGAGGGGCAGGGGAGGAGACCCAGTACTTC.

The sample holds a few counts of this clone. The chain is built from TRBV18 and TRBJ1-1; TRBD1 matches 9 bases. The CDR3 length is 16 residues. V gave up 9 bases and J gave up 1 base; unmatched junction bases: 12. The germline V gene has CDR1 KGHSH and CDR2 LQKENI. This chain's CDR3 is CASSPGQGRWNTEAFF. For the CDR3, the DNA is TGTGCCAGTTCCCCCGGACAGGGGCGGTGGAACACTGAAGCTTTCTTT. The full variable domain, in which reference TRBV18 and TRBJ1-1 provide the parts outside the CDR3, is NAGVMQNPRHLVRRRGQEARLRCSPMKGHSHVYWYRQLPEEGLKFMVYLQKENIIDESGMPKERFSAEFPKEGPSILRIQQVVRGDSAAYFCASSPGQGRWNTEAFFGQGTRLTVV.

This clone was picked up one time. The chain links TRBV19 to TRBJ1-2; D uncertain. The V end lost 9 bases, the J end lost 2 bases, and 7 bases lay between the germline ends. The length of the CDR3 is 11 residues. Germline-derived CDR1 and CDR2 are LNHDA and SQIVND (reference sequence). In DNA form, the CDR3 reads TGTGCCAGCACAGACAACTATGGCTACACCTTC. Its translation: CASTDNYGYTF. Full variable domain (outside the CDR3, taken from reference TRBV19 and TRBJ1-2): DGGITQSPKYLFRKEGQNVTLSCEQNLNHDAMYWYRQDPGQGLRLIYYSQIVNDFQKGDIAEGYSVSREKKESFPLTVTSAQKNPTAFYLCASTDNYGYTFGSGTRLTVV.

V gene TRBV3-1 (or the pseudogene TRBV3-2) combines with J gene TRBJ2-7; 10 bases map to TRBD2. The CDR3 is made up of 18 amino acids. Trimming at V came to 1 base and at J to 3 bases, leaving 12 bases not matched to a gene. Germline assignment: CDR1 LGHDT and CDR2 YNNKEL (reference sequence). CDR3 DNA: TGTGCCAGCAGCCAAGTAGAGGGACTAGCGCCTGGGAGCTACGAGCAGTACTTC. Amino acids: CASSQVEGLAPGSYEQYF.

This clone was observed once. This chain uses TRBV19 with TRBJ1-1, with 8 bases aligning to TRBD1. The germline V gene has CDR1 LNHDA and CDR2 SQIVND (reference sequence). CDR3 length: 14 amino acids. The trim removed 9 bases at V and 1 base at J, leaving 7 bases unmatched. In nucleotides, the CDR3 is TGTGCCAGCTGGCCGGGACAGGAGAACACTGAAGCTTTCTTT. It translates to CASWPGQENTEAFF.